Each of the 14 T cell receptor beta chains below was sequenced from the same sample in a study of vaccination and CD4 T cells after COVID-19. At the Johns Hopkins FTIC core, DNA taken from cultured CD4+ T cells was sequenced by way of the Oncomine TCR Beta short-read assay. TCRdb re-called the PCR reads through MiXCR, storing one row per CDR3 protein. The sample yields approximately 17,000 distinct CDR3 sequences, about three fifths seen once. Antigens for these TCRs are unknown. Treatment meaning: roughly 11-day PBMC culture with coronavirus spike peptide pools or control peptides (ViraFEST assay). The sequences come from CD4+ T cells from blood, cultured in vitro, collected before SARS-CoV-2 vaccination. These receptors all stem from a human donor who had recovered from COVID-19.

This clonotype was observed a handful of times. The CDR3, as DNA: TGTGCCAGCAGTTACGCGGGAGGTAGGGCGCATTCACCCCTCCACTTT. Translating gives CASSYAGGRAHSPLHF. The chain is built from TRBV6-5 and TRBJ1-6; no clear D gene. CDR1 is MNHEY, CDR2 SVGAGI, per germline. Trimming shortened V by 2 bases and J by 8 bases, and 16 bases separated the two germline ends. The CDR3 has 16 amino acids.

The J gene is TRBJ2-5, the V gene TRBV28; D remains ambiguous. Germline V gene sequence: CDR1 MDHEN, CDR2 SYDVKM. The CDR3 has 13 amino acids. V lost 2 bases, J lost 0 bases, and 4 bases lay in between. Written as DNA, the CDR3 is TGTGCCAGCAGTTTAGTCAACCAAGAGACCCAGTACTTC. Encoded protein: CASSLVNQETQYF.

The CDR3 sequence is CASSLARGNTEAFF. CDR3 sequence (DNA): TGTGCCAGCAGCTTAGCGAGGGGGAACACTGAAGCTTTCTTT. The rearrangement links TRBV7-9 to TRBJ1-1; D might be TRBD1 (5 bases). Trimming removed 0 bases from V and 1 base from J, with 6 bases in between. There are 14 residues in the CDR3. Germline CDR1 is SEHNR and CDR2 is FQNEAQ (reference sequence).

This clonotype was seen more than once but under ten times. The chain couples TRBV7-6 to TRBJ2-5; D could derive from TRBD1 or TRBD2 (5 bases each). The CDR3 totals 15 residues. V lost 4 bases and J lost 2, with 14 bases in between. CDR1 SGHVS and CDR2 FNYEAQ come from the germline V gene. The CDR3 here is CASSSGPHHQETQYF. The CDR3 DNA is TGTGCCAGCAGCTCGGGACCCCACCATCAAGAGACCCAGTACTTC.

The V call is TRBV20-1, the J call TRBJ2-1; 10 bases are shared with TRBD2. From germline, CDR1 is DFQATT and CDR2 SNEGSKA (reference sequence). V trimming: 1 base; J trimming: 5 bases; junction bases outside the gene matches: 5. The CDR3 is 15 residues long. The CDR3 nucleotides read TGCAGTGCTAGAGTCGTCCTAGCGGGAGACAATGAGCAGTTCTTC. Its protein product is CSARVVLAGDNEQFF.

There are a few counts of this clonotype. The chain couples TRBV20-1 to TRBJ1-5; D perhaps matches TRBD1 (6 bases). The germline V gene has CDR1 DFQATT and CDR2 SNEGSKA (reference sequence). Trimming pared 3 bases from V and 1 base from J, leaving 34 bases between. CDR3 length equals 22 residues. The CDR3 nucleotides read TGCAGTGCTAGTCGCCCTACTGCATACAGGGTGGGGGTATTTTGGAGCAATCAGCCCCAGCATTTT. It is translated as CSASRPTAYRVGVFWSNQPQHF.

The rearrangement joins TRBV10-1 to TRBJ2-2; unclear D gene. Trimming left V 3 bases short and J 3 bases short, with 8 bases between. The germline V gene encodes CDR1 WNHNN and CDR2 SYGVQD (reference sequence). The CDR3 runs to 14 residues. The CDR3 region has the DNA TGCGCCAGCAGTGAACGGCCTTACACCGGGGAGCTGTTTTTT. Translating gives CASSERPYTGELFF.

This sequence joins TRBV28 and TRBJ1-2, with D unresolved. In germline, CDR1 is MDHEN, CDR2 SYDVKM. V lost 3 bases, J lost 1 base, and 9 bases lay in between. This CDR3 has 14 amino acids. CDR3 region: CASSFGSHNYGYTF. Here the CDR3 DNA reads TGTGCCAGCAGTTTCGGCAGCCATAACTATGGCTACACCTTC.

The chain has TRBV19 and TRBJ1-3, with D maybe TRBD1 (6 bases). Germline values: CDR1 LNHDA, CDR2 SQIVND (reference sequence). This CDR3 comprises 16 residues. V shed 3 bases and J shed 0 bases, with 12 bases lying between them. CDR3 DNA: TGTGCCAGTAGTATGGCGGGACACAGCTCTGGAAACACCATATATTTT. Translated: CASSMAGHSSGNTIYF.

This clonotype was seen a few times. The chain recombines TRBV20-1 with TRBJ2-5, with D possibly TRBD2 on 6 matching bases. The germline V and J ends were trimmed by 1 base and 1 base, with 13 bases remaining between them. This CDR3 is 15 amino acids long. The germline gives CDR1 DFQATT, CDR2 SNEGSKA (reference sequence). The DNA of the CDR3 is TGCAGTGCTAGAGGCGAGCGGAGGGCCCAAGAGACCCAGTACTTC. It specifies CSARGERRAQETQYF.

The chain is built from TRBV10-3 and TRBJ1-2; D not certain. The CDR3 covers 13 residues. V dropped 5 bases and J dropped 0 bases, with 7 bases sitting between them. CDR1 is ENHRY, CDR2 SYGVKD, per germline. CDR3 region: CAISREANYGYTF. The CDR3 DNA is TGTGCCATCAGTAGAGAAGCTAACTATGGCTACACCTTC.

The chain employs TRBV4-1 and TRBJ2-5; the match to TRBD1 covers 10 bases. The junction had 19 bases not matched to a gene; V was cut back by 4 bases and J by 5 bases. CDR3 length: 19 amino acids. CDR1 MGHRA and CDR2 YSYEKL come from the germline V gene. Here the CDR3 DNA reads TGCGCCAGCAGCCGAAAAATCAAAGGGGACAGGGGAAGTTTGGAGACCCAGTACTTC. Translation gives CASSRKIKGDRGSLETQYF.

A few counts support this clonotype. This sequence joins TRBV28 and TRBJ1-2, with 7 bases fitting TRBD1. V was clipped by 10 bases and J by 8 bases; unmatched bases: 16. Germline loops: CDR1 MDHEN, CDR2 SYDVKM. The CDR3 is 14 residues long. CDR3 DNA sequence: TGTGCCATCGATATGCTTGACAGGGCGGAAGGCTACACCTTC. Its protein product is CAIDMLDRAEGYTF.

This clonotype came up a few times. This sequence joins TRBV20-1 and TRBJ1-1; no clear D gene. The V end was cut by 3 bases, the J end by 2 bases, with 4 bases between. This CDR3 has 11 residues. Per the germline V gene, CDR1 is DFQATT and CDR2 is SNEGSKA (reference sequence). This CDR3 is CSARVNTEAFF. DNA of the CDR3: TGCAGTGCTAGGGTTAACACTGAAGCTTTCTTT.